Sequencing of this T cell receptor beta chain was carried out in a study of T cell responses to AZD1222 COVID-19 vaccine. Study in general: Doses given second, at about 4 or about 12 weeks, were pooled. Study-wide results and limits: The study found vaccine-associated CD4 TCRs spanning spike, dominant at 160-218 and 743-854. Epitopes outside B.1.351 and B.1.1.7 mutated regions reportedly drew nearly half of spike TCRs. Clonal diversity was possibly underestimated, and the donors were mostly white British, with more females.

The repertoire was sequenced with immunoSEQ multiplex PCR; TCRdb's copy has only in-frame clones and lacks some. The repertoire has over 100,000 clones, 86% of them found once; the top ten carry less than 6%. Germline lookup yields CDR1 MNHEY and CDR2 SVGEGT. The CDR3 loop spans 13 amino acids. V was shortened by 2 bases and J by 9 bases, with 11 bases between the two germline ends. A note on this clone: Its antigen is currently unknown.

Sequenced here: peripheral blood, sampled on day 0 of AZD1222 vaccination. V usage is TRBV6-2 or TRBV6-3 and J usage is TRBJ1-5; unclear D gene. The TCR comes from an adult in good health. CDR3 DNA: TGTGCCAGCAGTTACAATGGGATGAGGCCCCAGCATTTT. Encoded protein: CASSYNGMRPQHF.